This TCR beta chain was recorded in a study of OX40 agonist ivuxolimab in advanced cancers. Profiled with immunoSEQ multiplex PCR; TCRdb holds only in-frame clones, not every one. The sample lists around 60,000 clones, around nine tenths occurring once. Per germline, CDR1 LNHNV and CDR2 YYDKDF (reference sequence). Trimming removed 1 base at V and 7 bases at J, with 14 bases between. The CDR3 is 15 residues long. The starting material was CD4+ or CD8+ T cells sorted from blood, obtained in a trial of the OX40 agonist ivuxolimab. The sequence came from an adult with an advanced solid tumor such as melanoma, head and neck, liver or kidney cancer. The chain uses TRBV15 and TRBJ2-1, with D possibly TRBD2 on 5 matching bases. The chain's CDR3 is CATSRVAAAGNEQFF. The CDR3 DNA reads TGTGCCACCAGCAGAGTAGCTGCGGCGGGTAATGAGCAGTTCTTC.